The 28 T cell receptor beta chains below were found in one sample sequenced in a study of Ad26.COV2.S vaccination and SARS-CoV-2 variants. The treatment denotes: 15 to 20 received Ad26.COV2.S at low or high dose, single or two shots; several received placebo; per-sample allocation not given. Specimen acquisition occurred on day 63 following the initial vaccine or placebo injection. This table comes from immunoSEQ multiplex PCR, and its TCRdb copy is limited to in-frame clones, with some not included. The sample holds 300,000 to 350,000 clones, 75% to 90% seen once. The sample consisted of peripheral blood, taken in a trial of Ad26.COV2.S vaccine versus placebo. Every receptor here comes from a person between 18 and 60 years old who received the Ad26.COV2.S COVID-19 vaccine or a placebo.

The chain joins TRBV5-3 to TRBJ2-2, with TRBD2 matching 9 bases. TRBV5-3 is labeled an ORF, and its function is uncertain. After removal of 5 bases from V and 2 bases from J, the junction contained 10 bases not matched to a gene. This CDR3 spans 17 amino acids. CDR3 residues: CARREREAPLNTGELFF. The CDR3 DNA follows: TGTGCCAGAAGGGAGCGGGAGGCCCCTTTAAACACCGGGGAGCTGTTTTTT.

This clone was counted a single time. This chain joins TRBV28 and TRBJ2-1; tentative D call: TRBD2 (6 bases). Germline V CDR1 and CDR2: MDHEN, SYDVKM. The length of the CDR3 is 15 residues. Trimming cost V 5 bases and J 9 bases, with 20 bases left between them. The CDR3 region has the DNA TGTGCCAGCAGTCCCCCCTCTGGCGGGGTAGGTGAGCAGTTCTTC. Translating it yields CASSPPSGGVGEQFF.

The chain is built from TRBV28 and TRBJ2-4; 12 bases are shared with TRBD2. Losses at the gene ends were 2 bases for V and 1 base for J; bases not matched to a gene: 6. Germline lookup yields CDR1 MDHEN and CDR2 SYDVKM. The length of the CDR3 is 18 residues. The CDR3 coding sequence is TGTGCCAGCAGTTTAATCGTAACTAGCGGGAGGGCCAAAAACATTCAGTACTTC. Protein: CASSLIVTSGRAKNIQYF.

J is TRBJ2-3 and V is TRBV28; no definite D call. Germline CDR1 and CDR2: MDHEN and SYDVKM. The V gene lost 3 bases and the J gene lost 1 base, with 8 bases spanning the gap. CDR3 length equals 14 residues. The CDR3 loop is CASSFATGTDTQYF. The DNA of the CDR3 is TGTGCCAGCAGTTTCGCCACGGGCACAGATACGCAGTATTTT.

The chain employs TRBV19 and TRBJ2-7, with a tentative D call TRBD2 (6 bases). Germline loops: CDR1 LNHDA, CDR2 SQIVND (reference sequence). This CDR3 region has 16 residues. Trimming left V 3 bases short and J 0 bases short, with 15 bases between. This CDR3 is CASSIPTDGSSYEQYF. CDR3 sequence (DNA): TGTGCCAGTAGTATTCCTACGGACGGGAGCTCCTACGAGCAGTACTTC.

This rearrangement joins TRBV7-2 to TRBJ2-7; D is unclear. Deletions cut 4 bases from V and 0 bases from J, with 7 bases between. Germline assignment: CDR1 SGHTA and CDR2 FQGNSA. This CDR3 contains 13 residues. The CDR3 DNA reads TGTGCCAGCAGCTCAATGAGCTCCTACGAGCAGTACTTC. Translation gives CASSSMSSYEQYF.

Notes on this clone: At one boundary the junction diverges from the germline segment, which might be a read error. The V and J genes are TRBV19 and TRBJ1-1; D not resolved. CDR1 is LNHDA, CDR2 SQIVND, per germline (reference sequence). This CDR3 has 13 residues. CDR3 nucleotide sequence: TGTGCCAGTAGGATAGCAGGCGGCACTGAAGCTTTCTTT. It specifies CASRIAGGTEAFF.

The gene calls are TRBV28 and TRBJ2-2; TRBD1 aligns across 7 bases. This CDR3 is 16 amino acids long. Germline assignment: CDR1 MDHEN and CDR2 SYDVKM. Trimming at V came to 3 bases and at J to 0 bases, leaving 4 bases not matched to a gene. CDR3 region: CASSFLGTANTGELFF. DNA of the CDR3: TGTGCCAGCAGTTTTCTTGGGACAGCGAACACCGGGGAGCTGTTTTTT.

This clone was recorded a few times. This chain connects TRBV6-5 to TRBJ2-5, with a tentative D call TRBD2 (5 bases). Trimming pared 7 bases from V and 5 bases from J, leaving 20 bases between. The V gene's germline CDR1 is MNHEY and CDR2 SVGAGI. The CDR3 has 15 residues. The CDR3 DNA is TGTGCCAGCATATTTAGAGGGATATTAGGGGAGACCCAGTACTTC. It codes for CASIFRGILGETQYF.

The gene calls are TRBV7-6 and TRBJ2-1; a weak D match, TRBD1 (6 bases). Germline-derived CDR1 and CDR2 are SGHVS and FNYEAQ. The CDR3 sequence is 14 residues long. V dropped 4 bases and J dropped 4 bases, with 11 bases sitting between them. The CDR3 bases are TGTGCCAGCAGCTCCTGGGACATGTACAATGAGCAGTTCTTC. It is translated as CASSSWDMYNEQFF.

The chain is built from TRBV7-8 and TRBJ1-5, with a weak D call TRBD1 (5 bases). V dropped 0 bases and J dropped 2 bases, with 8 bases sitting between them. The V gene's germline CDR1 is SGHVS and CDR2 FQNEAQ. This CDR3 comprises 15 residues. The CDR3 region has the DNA TGTGCCAGCAGCTTAGCGCGGGGGGGCAATCAGCCCCAGCATTTT. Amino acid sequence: CASSLARGGNQPQHF.

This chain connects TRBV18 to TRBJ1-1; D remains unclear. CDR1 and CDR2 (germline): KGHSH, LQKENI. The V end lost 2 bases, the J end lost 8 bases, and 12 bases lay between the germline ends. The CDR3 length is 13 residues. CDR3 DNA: TGTGCCAGCTCACCAGGCCGGGCGATAGAAGCTTTCTTT. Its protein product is CASSPGRAIEAFF.

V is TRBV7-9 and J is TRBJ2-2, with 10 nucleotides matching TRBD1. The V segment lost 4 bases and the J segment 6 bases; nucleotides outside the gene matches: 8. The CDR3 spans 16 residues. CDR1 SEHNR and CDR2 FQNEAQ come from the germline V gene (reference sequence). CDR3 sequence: CASSSDRGFSSGELFF. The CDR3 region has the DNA TGTGCCAGCAGCTCGGACAGGGGGTTTTCTTCCGGGGAGCTGTTTTTT.

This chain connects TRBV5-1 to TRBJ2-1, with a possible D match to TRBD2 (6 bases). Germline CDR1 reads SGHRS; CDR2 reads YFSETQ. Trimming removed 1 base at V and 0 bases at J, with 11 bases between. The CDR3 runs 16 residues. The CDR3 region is CASSLTSPGSYNEQFF. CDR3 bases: TGCGCCAGCAGCTTGACTAGCCCAGGCTCCTACAATGAGCAGTTCTTC.

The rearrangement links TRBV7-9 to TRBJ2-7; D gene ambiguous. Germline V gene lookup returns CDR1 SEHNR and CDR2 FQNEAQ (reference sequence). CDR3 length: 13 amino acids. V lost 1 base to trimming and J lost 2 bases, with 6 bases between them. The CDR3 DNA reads TGTGCCAGCAGCTTAGTGGAAACCTACGAGCAGTACTTC. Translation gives CASSLVETYEQYF.

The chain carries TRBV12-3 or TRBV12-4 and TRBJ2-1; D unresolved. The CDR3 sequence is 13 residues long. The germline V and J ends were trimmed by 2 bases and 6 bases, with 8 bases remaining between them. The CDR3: CASSLRTVNEQFF. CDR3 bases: TGTGCCAGCAGTTTAAGGACGGTCAATGAGCAGTTCTTC.

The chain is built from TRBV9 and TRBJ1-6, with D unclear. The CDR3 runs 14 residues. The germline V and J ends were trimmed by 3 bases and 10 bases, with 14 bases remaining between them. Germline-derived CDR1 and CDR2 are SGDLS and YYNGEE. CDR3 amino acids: CASSAGGLGSPLHF. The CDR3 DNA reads TGTGCCAGCAGCGCGGGAGGGTTAGGATCACCCCTCCACTTT.

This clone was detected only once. This CDR3 is CASSYQKDGRETQYF. DNA for the CDR3: TGTGCCAGCAGCTATCAGAAGGACGGACGAGAGACCCAGTACTTC. This chain uses TRBV3-1 (or the pseudogene TRBV3-2) with TRBJ2-5, with D unclear. This CDR3 contains 15 residues. The germline V and J ends were trimmed by 5 bases and 4 bases, with 17 bases remaining between them. Per germline, CDR1 LGHDT and CDR2 YNNKEL (reference sequence).

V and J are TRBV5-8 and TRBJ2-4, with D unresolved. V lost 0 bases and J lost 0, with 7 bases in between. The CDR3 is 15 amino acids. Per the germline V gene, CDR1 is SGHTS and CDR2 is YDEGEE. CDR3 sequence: CASSLGTVAKNIQYF. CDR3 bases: TGTGCCAGCAGCTTGGGGACGGTAGCCAAAAACATTCAGTACTTC.

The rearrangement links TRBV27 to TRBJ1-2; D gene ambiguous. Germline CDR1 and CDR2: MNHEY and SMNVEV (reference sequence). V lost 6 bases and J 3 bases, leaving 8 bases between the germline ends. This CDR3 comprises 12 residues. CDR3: CASRREDYGYTF. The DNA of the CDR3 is TGTGCCAGCAGGAGGGAGGACTATGGCTACACCTTC.

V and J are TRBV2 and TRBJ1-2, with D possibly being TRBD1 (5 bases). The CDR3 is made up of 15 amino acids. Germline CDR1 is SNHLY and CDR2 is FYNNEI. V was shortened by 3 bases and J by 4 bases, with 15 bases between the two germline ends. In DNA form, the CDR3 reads TGTGCCAGCAGTGAGGGGGGTTCCGCCCTCTATGGCTACACCTTC. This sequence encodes CASSEGGSALYGYTF. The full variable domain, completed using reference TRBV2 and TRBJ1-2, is EPEVTQTPSHQVTQMGQEVILRCVPISNHLYFYWYRQILGQKVEFLVSFYNNEISEKSEIFDDQFSVERPDGSNFTLKIRSTKLEDSAMYFCASSEGGSALYGYTFGSGTRLTVV.

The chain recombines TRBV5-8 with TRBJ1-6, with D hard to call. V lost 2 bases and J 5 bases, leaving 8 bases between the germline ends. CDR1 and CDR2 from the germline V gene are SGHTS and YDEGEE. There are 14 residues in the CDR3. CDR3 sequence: CASSLAAHNSPLHF. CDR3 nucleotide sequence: TGTGCCAGCAGCTTAGCCGCCCATAATTCACCCCTCCACTTT.

The CDR3 DNA is TGTGCCAGCAGCTTGGGCACTGAAGCTTTCTTT. This encodes CASSLGTEAFF. The chain is built from TRBV5-5 and TRBJ1-1; D not certain. From germline, CDR1 is SGHKS and CDR2 YYEKEE (reference sequence). The CDR3 loop spans 11 amino acids. Trimming shortened V by 0 bases and J by 4 bases, and 1 base separated the two germline ends.

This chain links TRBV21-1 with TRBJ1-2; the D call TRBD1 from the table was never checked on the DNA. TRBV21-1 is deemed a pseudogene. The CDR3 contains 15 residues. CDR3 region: CASSKTNIASYGYTF. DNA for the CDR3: TGTGCCAGCAGCAAAACCAACATCGCTTCCTATGGCTACACCTTC.

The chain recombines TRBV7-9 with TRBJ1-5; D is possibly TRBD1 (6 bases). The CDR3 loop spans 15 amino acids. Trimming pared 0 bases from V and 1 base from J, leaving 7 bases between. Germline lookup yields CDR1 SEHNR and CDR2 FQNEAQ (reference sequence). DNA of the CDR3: TGTGCCAGCAGCTTAGCAGGGGGAAGCAATCAGCCCCAGCATTTT. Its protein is CASSLAGGSNQPQHF.

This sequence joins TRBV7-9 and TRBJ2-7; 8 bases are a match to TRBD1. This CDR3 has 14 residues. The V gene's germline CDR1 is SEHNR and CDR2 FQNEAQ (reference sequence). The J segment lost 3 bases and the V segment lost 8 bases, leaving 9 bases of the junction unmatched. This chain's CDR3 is CASRPDGQGYEQYF. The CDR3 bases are TGTGCCAGCCGCCCTGATGGACAGGGCTACGAGCAGTACTTC.

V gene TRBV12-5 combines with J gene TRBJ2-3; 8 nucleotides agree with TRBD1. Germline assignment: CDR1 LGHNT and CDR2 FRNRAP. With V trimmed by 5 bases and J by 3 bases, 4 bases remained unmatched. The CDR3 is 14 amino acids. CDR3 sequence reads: CASGPGGSTDTQYF. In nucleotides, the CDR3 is TGTGCTAGTGGTCCAGGGGGCTCGACAGATACGCAGTATTTT. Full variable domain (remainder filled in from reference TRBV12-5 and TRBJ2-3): DARVTQTPRHKVTEMGQEVTMRCQPILGHNTVFWYRQTMMQGLELLAYFRNRAPLDDSGMPKDRFSAEMPDATLATLKIQPSEPRDSAVYFCASGPGGSTDTQYFGPGTRLTVL.

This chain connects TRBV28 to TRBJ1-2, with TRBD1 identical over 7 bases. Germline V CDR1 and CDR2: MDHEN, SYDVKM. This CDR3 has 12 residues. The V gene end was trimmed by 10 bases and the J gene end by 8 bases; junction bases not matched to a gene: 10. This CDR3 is CATEPTGLGYTF. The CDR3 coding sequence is TGTGCCACAGAACCGACAGGGTTGGGCTACACCTTC.